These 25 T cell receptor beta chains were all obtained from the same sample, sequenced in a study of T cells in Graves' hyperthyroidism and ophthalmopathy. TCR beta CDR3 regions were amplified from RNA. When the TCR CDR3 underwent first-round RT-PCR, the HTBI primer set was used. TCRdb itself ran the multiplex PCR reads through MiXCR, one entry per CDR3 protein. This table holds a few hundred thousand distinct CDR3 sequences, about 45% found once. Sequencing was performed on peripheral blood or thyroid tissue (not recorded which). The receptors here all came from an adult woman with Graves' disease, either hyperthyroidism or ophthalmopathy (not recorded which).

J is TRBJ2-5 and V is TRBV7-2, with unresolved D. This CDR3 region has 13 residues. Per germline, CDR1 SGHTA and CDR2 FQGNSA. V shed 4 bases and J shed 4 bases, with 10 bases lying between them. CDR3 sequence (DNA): TGTGCCAGCAGCTCCAGGCCATCAGAGACCCAGTACTTC. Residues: CASSSRPSETQYF.

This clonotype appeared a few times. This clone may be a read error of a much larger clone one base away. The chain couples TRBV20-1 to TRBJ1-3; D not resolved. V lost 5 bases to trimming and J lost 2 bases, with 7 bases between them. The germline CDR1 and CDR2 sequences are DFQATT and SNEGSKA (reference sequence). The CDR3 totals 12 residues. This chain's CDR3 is CSARFPGNTIYF. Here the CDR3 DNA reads TGCAGTGCTCGTTTCCCTGGAAACACCATATATTTT.

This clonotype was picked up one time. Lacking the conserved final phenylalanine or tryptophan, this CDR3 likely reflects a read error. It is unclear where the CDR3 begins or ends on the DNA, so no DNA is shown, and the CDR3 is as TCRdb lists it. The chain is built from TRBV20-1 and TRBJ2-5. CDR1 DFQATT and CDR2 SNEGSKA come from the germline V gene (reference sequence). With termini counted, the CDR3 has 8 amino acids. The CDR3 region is CSARDLTT.

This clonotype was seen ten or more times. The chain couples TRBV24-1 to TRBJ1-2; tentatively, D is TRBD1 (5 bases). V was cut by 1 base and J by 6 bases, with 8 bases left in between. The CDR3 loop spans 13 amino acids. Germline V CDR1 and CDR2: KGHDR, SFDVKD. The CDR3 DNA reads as TGTGCCACCAGTGATTTATCAGGGAATGGCTACACCTTC. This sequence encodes CATSDLSGNGYTF.

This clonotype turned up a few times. The chain's CDR3 is CASSLFGRNTGELFF. The CDR3 bases are TGTGCCAGCAGTTTATTTGGCAGAAACACCGGGGAGCTGTTTTTT. The chain has TRBV12-3 or TRBV12-4 and TRBJ2-2; D gene uncertain. The CDR3 covers 15 residues. Trimming removed 2 bases at V and 2 bases at J, with 9 bases between.

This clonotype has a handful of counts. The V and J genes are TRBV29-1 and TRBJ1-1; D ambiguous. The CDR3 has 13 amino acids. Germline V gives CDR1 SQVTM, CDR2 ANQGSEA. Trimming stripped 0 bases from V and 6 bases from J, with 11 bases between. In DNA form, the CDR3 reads TGCAGCGTTGAAGAGTGGGGTTCTTCTGAAGCTTTCTTT. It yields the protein CSVEEWGSSEAFF.

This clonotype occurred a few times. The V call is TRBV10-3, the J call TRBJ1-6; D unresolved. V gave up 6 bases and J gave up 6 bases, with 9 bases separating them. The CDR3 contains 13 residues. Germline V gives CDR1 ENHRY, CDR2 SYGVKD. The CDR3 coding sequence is TGTGCCATCAGGATAGGAACTAATTCACCCCTCCACTTT. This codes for CAIRIGTNSPLHF.

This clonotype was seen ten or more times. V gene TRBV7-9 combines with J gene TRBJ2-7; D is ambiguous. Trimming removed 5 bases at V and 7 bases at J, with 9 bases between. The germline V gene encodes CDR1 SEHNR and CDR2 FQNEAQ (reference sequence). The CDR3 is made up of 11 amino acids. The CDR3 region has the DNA TGTGCCAGCAGCCCCCTAGGGGAGCAGTACTTC. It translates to CASSPLGEQYF.

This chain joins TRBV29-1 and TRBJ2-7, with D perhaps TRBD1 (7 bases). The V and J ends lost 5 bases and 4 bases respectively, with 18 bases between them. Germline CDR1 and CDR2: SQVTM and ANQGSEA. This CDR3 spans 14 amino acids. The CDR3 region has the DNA TGCAGCGTTTCTCAGGGGGGAACAGTGTACGAGCAGTACTTC. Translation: CSVSQGGTVYEQYF.

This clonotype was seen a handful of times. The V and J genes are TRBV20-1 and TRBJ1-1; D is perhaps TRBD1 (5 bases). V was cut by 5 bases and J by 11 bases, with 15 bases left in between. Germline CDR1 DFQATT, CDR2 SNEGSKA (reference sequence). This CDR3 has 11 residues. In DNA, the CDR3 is TGCAGTGCTGAGGTGGGCAGGGAGGCTTTCTTT. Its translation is CSAEVGREAFF.

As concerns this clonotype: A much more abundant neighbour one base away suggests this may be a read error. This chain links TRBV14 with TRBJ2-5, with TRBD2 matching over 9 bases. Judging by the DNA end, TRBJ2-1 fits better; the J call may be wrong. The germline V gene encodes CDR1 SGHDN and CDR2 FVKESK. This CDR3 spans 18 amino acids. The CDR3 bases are TGTGCCAGCAGCCAAGATCCACGACTAGCGGCGTACCAAGAGACCCAGTTCTTC. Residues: CASSQDPRLAAYQETQFF.

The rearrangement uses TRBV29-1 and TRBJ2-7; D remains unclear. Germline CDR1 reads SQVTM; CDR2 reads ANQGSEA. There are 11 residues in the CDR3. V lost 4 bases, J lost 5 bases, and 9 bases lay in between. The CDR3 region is CSVGVVDEQYF. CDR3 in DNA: TGCAGCGTTGGGGTTGTGGACGAGCAGTACTTC.

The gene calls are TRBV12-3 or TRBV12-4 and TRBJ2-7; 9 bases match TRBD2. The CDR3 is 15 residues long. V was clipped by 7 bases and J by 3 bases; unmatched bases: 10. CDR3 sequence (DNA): TGTGCCAGCAACCTCAAGGGAGCGGGAGGCTACGAGCAGTACTTC. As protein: CASNLKGAGGYEQYF.

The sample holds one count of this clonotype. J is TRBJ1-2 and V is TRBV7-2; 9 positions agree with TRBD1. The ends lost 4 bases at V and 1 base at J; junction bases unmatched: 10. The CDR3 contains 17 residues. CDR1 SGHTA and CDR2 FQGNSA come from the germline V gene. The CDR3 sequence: CASSSRQGESFNYGYTF. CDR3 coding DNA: TGTGCCAGCAGCTCTCGACAGGGGGAATCCTTTAACTATGGCTACACCTTC.

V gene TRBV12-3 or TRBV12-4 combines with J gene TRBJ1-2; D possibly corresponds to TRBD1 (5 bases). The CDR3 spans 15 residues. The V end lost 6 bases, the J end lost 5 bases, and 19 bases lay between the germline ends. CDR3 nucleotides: TGTGCCAGCAGCCAAGATTCGTGGGGCTGGTATGGCTACACCTTC. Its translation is CASSQDSWGWYGYTF.

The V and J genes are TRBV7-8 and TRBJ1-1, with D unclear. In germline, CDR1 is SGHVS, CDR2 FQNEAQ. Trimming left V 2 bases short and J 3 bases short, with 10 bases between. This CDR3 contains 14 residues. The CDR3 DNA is TGTGCCAGCAGCTTAACCAGAGCGGACACTGAAGCTTTCTTT. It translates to CASSLTRADTEAFF.

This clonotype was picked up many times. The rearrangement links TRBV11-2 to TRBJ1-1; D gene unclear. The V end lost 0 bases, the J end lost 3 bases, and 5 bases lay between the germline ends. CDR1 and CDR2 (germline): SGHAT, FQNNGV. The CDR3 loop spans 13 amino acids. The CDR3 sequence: CASSLDGDTEAFF. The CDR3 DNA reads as TGTGCCAGCAGCTTAGATGGGGACACTGAAGCTTTCTTT. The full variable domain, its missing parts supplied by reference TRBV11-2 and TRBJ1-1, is EAGVAQSPRYKIIEKRQSVAFWCNPISGHATLYWYQQILGQGPKLLIQFQNNGVVDDSQLPKDRFSAERLKGVDSTLKIQPAKLEDSAVYLCASSLDGDTEAFFGQGTRLTVV.

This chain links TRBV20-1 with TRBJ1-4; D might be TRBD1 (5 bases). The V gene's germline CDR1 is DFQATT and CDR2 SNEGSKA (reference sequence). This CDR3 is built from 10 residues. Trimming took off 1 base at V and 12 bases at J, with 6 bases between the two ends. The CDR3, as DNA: TGCAGTGCTAGAGTGGGGCAACTGTTTTTT. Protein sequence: CSARVGQLFF.

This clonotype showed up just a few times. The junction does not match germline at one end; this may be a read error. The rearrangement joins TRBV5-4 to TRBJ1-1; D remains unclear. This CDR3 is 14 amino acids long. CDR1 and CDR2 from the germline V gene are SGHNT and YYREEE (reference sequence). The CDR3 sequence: CASSLEGVLFESFF. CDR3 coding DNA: TGTGCCAGCAGCTTGGAGGGAGTCTTATTTGAATCTTTCTTT.

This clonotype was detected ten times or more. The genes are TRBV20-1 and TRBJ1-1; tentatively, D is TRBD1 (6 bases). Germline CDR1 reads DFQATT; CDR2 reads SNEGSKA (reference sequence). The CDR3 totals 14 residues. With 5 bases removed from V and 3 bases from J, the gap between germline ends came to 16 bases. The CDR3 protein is CSAPTPWGHTEAFF. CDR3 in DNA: TGCAGTGCTCCAACACCCTGGGGGCACACTGAAGCTTTCTTT.

The CDR3 here is CASSPTLTNTEAFF. The CDR3 DNA follows: TGTGCCAGCAGCCCCACTTTGACGAACACTGAAGCTTTCTTT. The chain is built from TRBV9 and TRBJ1-1; no clear D gene. The germline V gene encodes CDR1 SGDLS and CDR2 YYNGEE. The CDR3 has 14 amino acids. Trimming shortened V by 4 bases and J by 1 base, and 11 bases separated the two germline ends.

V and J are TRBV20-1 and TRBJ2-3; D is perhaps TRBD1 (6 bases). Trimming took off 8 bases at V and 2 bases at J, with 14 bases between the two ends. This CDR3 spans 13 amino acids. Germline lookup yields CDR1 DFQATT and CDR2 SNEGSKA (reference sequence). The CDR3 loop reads CSPIGTTTDTQYF. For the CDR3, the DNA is TGCAGTCCCATTGGGACAACCACAGATACGCAGTATTTT.

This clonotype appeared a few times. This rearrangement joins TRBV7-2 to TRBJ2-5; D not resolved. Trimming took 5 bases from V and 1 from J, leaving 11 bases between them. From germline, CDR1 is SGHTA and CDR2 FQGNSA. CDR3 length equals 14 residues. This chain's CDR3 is CASSQGRAQETQYF. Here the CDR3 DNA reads TGTGCCAGCAGCCAAGGAAGGGCCCAAGAGACCCAGTACTTC.

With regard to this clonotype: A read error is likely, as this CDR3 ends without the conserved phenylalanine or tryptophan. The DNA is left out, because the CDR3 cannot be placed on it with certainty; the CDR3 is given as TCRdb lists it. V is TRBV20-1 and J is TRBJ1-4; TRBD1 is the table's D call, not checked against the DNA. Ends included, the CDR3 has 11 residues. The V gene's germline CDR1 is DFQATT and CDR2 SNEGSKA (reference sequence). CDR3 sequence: CSAYLAGGGNY.

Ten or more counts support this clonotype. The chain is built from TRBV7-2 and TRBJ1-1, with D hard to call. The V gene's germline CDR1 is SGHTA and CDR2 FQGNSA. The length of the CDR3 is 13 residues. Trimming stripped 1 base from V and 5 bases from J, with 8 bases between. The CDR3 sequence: CASSLVARTEAFF. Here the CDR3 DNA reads TGTGCCAGCAGCTTAGTCGCGAGAACTGAAGCTTTCTTT.